This T cell receptor beta chain was captured in a study of blood T cells in healthy people across ages. Unmatched junction bases numbered 4, after V lost 7 bases and J lost 3 bases. Germline-derived CDR1 and CDR2 are SGHRS and YFSETQ. The CDR3 has 13 residues. This clonotype was observed a handful of times. Its target is not known. Findings and caveats of the study: Unsorted PBMCs prevented conclusive naive versus antigen-experienced comparison.

A sample-barcoded 5' primer and a J-beta primer mix were used in a second PCR of about 7 to 11 cycles. TCRdb analysed the 5' RACE reads with MiXCR anew, one entry per CDR3 protein. The repertoire consists of 600,000 or so distinct CDR3 sequences, with 25% to 35% occurring once and the leading ten covering 15% to 17%. Sequencing was performed on blood. The V gene is TRBV5-1, the J gene TRBJ1-1, with 9 bases aligning to TRBD1. The receptor was isolated from a woman of 80 years or more in good health. The CDR3 coding sequence is TGCGCCAGCTCACAGGGGGCCGACACTGAAGCTTTCTTT. Protein sequence: CASSQGADTEAFF.